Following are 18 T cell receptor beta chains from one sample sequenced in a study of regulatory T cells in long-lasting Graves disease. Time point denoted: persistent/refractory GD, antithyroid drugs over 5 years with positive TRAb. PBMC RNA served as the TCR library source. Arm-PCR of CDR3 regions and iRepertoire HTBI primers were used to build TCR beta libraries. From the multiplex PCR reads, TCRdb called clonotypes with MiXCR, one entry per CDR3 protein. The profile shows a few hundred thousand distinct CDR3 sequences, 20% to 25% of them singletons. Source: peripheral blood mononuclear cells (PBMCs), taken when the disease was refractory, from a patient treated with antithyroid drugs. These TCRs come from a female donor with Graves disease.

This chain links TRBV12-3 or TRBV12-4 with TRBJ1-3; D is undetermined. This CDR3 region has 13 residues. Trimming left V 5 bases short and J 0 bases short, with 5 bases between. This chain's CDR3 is CASSANSGNTIYF. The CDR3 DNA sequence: TGTGCCAGCAGTGCCAACTCTGGAAACACCATATATTTT.

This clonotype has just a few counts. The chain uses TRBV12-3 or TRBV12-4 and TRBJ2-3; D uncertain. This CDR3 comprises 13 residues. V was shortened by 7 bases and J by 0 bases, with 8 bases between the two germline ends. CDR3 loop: CASKVESTDTQYF. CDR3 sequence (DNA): TGTGCCAGCAAGGTGGAGAGCACAGATACGCAGTATTTT.

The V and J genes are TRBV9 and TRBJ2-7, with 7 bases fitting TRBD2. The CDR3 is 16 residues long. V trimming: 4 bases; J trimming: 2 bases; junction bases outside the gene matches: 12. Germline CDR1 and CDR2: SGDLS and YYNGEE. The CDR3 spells CASSPRAAGSTYEQYF. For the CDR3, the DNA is TGTGCCAGCAGCCCAAGGGCAGCGGGGTCGACCTACGAGCAGTACTTC.

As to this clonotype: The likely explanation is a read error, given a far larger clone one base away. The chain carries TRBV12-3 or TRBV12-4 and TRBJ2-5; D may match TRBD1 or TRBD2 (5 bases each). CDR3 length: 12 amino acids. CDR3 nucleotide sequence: TGTGCCAGCAGTGTCACTCTGGGGACCCGGTACTTC. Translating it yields CASSVTLGTRYF.

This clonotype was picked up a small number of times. CDR3 nucleotides: TGTGCCAGCAGCGCGGGAGGGCCCTACGAGCAGTACTTC. As protein: CASSAGGPYEQYF. This sequence joins TRBV3-1 and TRBJ2-7; 9 nucleotides agree with TRBD2. The CDR3 length is 13 residues. V lost 5 bases, J lost 2 bases, and 1 base stayed unmatched. Germline V CDR1 and CDR2: LGHDT, YNNKEL (reference sequence).

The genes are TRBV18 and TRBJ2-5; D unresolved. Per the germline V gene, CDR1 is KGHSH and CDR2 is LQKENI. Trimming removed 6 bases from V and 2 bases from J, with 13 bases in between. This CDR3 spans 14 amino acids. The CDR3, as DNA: TGTGCCAGCTCCGACACTACCCCGCAAGAGACCCAGTACTTC. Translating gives CASSDTTPQETQYF.

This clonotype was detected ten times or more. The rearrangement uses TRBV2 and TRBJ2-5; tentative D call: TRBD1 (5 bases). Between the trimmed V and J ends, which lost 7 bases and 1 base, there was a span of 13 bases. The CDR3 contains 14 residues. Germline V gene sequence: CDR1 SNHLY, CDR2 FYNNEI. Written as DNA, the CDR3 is TGTGCCAGCAAGAGATGGACACTCCAAGAGACCCAGTACTTC. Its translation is CASKRWTLQETQYF. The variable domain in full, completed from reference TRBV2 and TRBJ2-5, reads EPEVTQTPSHQVTQMGQEVILRCVPISNHLYFYWYRQILGQKVEFLVSFYNNEISEKSEIFDDQFSVERPDGSNFTLKIRSTKLEDSAMYFCASKRWTLQETQYFGPGTRLLVL.

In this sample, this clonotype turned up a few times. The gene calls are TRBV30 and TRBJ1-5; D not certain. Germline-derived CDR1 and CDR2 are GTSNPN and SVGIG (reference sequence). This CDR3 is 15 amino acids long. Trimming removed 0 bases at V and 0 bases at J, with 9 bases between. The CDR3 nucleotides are TGTGCCTGGAGTGTATCCGGTTATAGCAATCAGCCCCAGCATTTT. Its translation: CAWSVSGYSNQPQHF.

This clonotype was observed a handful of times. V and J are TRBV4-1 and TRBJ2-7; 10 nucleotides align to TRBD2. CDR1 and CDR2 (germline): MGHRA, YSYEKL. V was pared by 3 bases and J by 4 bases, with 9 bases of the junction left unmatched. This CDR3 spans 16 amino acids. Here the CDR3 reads CASSHLLAGSDYEQYF. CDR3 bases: TGCGCCAGCAGCCACCTACTAGCGGGAAGTGATTACGAGCAGTACTTC.

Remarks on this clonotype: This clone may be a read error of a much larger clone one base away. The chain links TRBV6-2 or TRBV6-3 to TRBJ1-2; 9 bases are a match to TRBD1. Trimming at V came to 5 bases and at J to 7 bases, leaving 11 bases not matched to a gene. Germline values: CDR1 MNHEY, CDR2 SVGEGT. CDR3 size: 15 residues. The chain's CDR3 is CASSRTGGQLGGYTF. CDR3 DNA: TGTGCCAGCAGTAGAACAGGGGGCCAATTGGGTGGCTACACCTTC.

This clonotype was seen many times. For the CDR3, the DNA is TGTGCCACCAGCAACCCGGGACCCATGAACACTGAAGCTTTCTTT. Its protein product is CATSNPGPMNTEAFF. J is TRBJ1-1 and V is TRBV15; tentatively, D is TRBD1 (5 bases). The V gene lost 4 bases and the J gene lost 0 bases, with 12 bases spanning the gap. This CDR3 spans 15 amino acids. Germline V lookup: CDR1 LNHNV, CDR2 YYDKDF (reference sequence).

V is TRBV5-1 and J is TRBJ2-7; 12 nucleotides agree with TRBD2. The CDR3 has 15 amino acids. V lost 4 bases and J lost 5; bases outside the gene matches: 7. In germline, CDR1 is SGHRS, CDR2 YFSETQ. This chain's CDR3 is CASSLQLAGGNEQYF. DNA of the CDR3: TGCGCCAGCAGCCTACAACTAGCGGGAGGAAACGAGCAGTACTTC.

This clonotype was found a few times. CDR3 loop: CASSLNFAEAFF. The CDR3 DNA sequence: TGTGCCAGCAGCTTAAATTTTGCTGAAGCTTTCTTT. This chain joins TRBV7-9 and TRBJ1-1, with unresolved D. The CDR3 length is 12 residues. Trimming shortened V by 2 bases and J by 6 bases, and 7 bases separated the two germline ends. CDR1 and CDR2 (germline): SEHNR, FQNEAQ (reference sequence).

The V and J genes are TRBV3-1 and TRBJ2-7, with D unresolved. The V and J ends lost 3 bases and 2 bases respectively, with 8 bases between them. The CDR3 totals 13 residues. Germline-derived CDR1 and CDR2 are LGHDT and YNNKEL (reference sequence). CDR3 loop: CASSHAATYEQYF. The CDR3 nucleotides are TGTGCCAGCAGCCACGCGGCTACCTACGAGCAGTACTTC.

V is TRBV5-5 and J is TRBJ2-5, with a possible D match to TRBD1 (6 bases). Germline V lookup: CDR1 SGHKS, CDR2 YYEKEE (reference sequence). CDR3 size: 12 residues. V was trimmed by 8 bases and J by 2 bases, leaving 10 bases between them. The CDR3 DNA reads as TGTGCCAGTGACAGGCTTCAAGAGACCCAGTACTTC. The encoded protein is CASDRLQETQYF.

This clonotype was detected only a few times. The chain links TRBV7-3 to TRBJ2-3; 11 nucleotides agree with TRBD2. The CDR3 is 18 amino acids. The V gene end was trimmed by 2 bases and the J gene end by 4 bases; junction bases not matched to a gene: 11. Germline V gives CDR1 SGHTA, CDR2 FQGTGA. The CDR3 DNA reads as TGTGCCAGCAGCTTAGGGCTAGCGGGAGGTCCCGGCGCAGATACGCAGTATTTT. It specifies CASSLGLAGGPGADTQYF.

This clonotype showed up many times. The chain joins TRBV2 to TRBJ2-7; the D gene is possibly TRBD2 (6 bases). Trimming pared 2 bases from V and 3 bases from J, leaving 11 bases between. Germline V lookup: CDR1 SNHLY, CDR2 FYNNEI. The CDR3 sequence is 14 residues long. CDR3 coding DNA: TGTGCCAGCAGTGAATCGGGAGCGCACTACGAGCAGTACTTC. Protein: CASSESGAHYEQYF. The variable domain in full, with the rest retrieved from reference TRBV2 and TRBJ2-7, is EPEVTQTPSHQVTQMGQEVILRCVPISNHLYFYWYRQILGQKVEFLVSFYNNEISEKSEIFDDQFSVERPDGSNFTLKIRSTKLEDSAMYFCASSESGAHYEQYFGPGTRLTVT.

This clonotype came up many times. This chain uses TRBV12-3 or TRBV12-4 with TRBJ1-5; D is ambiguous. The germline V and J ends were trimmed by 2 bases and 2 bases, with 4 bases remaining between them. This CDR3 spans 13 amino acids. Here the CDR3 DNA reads TGTGCCAGCAGTTTAATTGGCAATCAGCCCCAGCATTTT. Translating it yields CASSLIGNQPQHF.